The entry below describes one T cell receptor (beta chain). CDR1 and CDR2 (germline): KGHSH, LQKENI. V was cut by 3 bases and J by 1 base, with 12 bases left in between. This CDR3 is 15 amino acids long. This sample stems from a study of follicular helper T cells after annual influenza vaccination. Sequencing used immunoSEQ multiplex PCR; TCRdb keeps in-frame clones, though not all of them. The repertoire holds about 10,000 clones, with 81% as singletons. Noted time point: 2015-2016 season, pre-vaccination. The chain uses TRBV18 and TRBJ1-2; no definite D call. The TCR comes from an adult who received the influenza vaccine. The sequences come from CXCR5+ CD38- circulating T follicular helper cells from blood, collected on the day of influenza vaccination. Subset noted: circulating Tfh, non-naive CD4+CXCR5+PD-1+ (ICOS+CD38+ or ICOS-CD38-). The CDR3 reads CASSPARILNYGYTF. Here the CDR3 DNA reads TGTGCCAGCTCACCTGCCCGAATCCTTAACTATGGCTACACCTTC.